One and the same sample provided the 5 T cell receptor beta chains below, sequenced in a study of CD8+CD57+ T cells in acquired aplastic anemia. The use of genomic DNA as template underpinned the TCR beta VDJ and CDR3 profiling. TCRdb reprocessed the reads with MiXCR, giving one entry per CDR3 protein. The sample consists of under 200,000 distinct CDR3 sequences, 45% to 50% of them appearing once. By flow cytometry, patients selected for sequencing had shown an expansion of CD8+CD57+ cells. Sequencing was performed on sorted CD4+, CD8+, or CD8+CD57+ T cells (not recorded which) from PBMCs. These TCRs come from a human donor with aplastic anemia.

This clonotype was counted at least ten times. The chain uses TRBV6-5 and TRBJ1-4; the D gene is possibly TRBD1 (5 bases). Germline loops: CDR1 MNHEY, CDR2 SVGAGI. This CDR3 has 15 residues. Trimming removed 4 bases from V and 0 bases from J, with 9 bases in between. The CDR3 sequence: CASSSGTPTNEKLFF. The CDR3 DNA follows: TGTGCCAGCAGTTCAGGGACGCCAACTAATGAAAAACTGTTTTTT.

This clonotype occurred many times. The gene calls are TRBV2 and TRBJ2-7; 12 bases are shared with TRBD1. V lost 4 bases, J lost 4 bases, and 5 bases stayed unmatched. The CDR3 is 15 residues long. The germline V gene has CDR1 SNHLY and CDR2 FYNNEI. DNA for the CDR3: TGTGCCAGCAGTGTTAAGGGACAGGGGGCATACGAGCAGTACTTC. Translation gives CASSVKGQGAYEQYF.

On this clonotype: This clone may be a read error of a much larger clone one base away. This chain uses TRBV9 with TRBJ1-2; D is unresolved. Trimming pared 2 bases from V and 2 bases from J, leaving 10 bases between. Germline CDR1 reads SGDLS; CDR2 reads YYNGEE. The CDR3 consists of 14 residues. This CDR3 is CASSVDGQNYGYTF. The CDR3 region has the DNA TGTGCCAGCAGCGTGGACGGTCAGAACTATGGCTACACCTTC.

CDR3 protein: CAITTGAGPEAFF. The CDR3 DNA is TGTGCCATCACTACGGGGGCCGGGCCTGAAGCTTTCTTT. The V call is TRBV10-3, the J call TRBJ1-1, with a possible D match to TRBD1 (6 bases). V was clipped by 7 bases and J by 6 bases, with 15 bases between them. Germline CDR1 and CDR2: ENHRY and SYGVKD. CDR3 length: 13 amino acids.

The rearrangement uses TRBV27 and TRBJ2-7; D possibly matches TRBD1 or TRBD2 (5 bases each). The germline gives CDR1 MNHEY, CDR2 SMNVEV (reference sequence). This CDR3 spans 16 amino acids. Trimming took off 6 bases at V and 4 bases at J, with 22 bases between the two ends. In DNA, the CDR3 is TGTGCCAGCAGCCCCATTGGAGCAGTTGGGGGATACGAGCAGTACTTC. This encodes CASSPIGAVGGYEQYF.